The 19 T cell receptor beta chains below come from one sample, sequenced in a study of cytomegalovirus exposure and HLA in healthy donors. It was with 60 Vbeta and 13 Jbeta primers that the PCR ran. Clones were read by immunoSEQ multiplex PCR, and TCRdb kept only the in-frame ones, dropping some. There are under 130,000 clones in the sample; about four fifths occur only once, and 1% to 1.5% lies in the top ten. Specimen: PBMCs. Source of these receptors: a man aged 25 to 40 in good health and CMV-seronegative.

In its sample, this clone was seen a few times. The V gene is TRBV28, the J gene TRBJ2-7; D gene uncertain. Germline V gene sequence: CDR1 MDHEN, CDR2 SYDVKM. The V end lost 5 bases, the J end lost 2 bases, and 16 bases lay between the germline ends. This CDR3 comprises 15 residues. The CDR3 bases are TGTGCCAGCAGTAAATACGAGGCAGTAACCTACGAGCAGTACTTC. This sequence encodes CASSKYEAVTYEQYF.

The CDR3 spells CASRPGLAGSYEQYF. CDR3 DNA: TGTGCCAGCAGGCCCGGACTAGCGGGATCTTACGAGCAGTACTTC. This rearrangement joins TRBV14 to TRBJ2-7; 12 bases agree with TRBD2. Germline V gene data show CDR1 as SGHDN and CDR2 as FVKESK. There are 15 residues in the CDR3. V shed 6 bases, J shed 4 bases, and the junction held 7 bases outside the gene matches. The variable domain in full, with the rest retrieved from reference TRBV14 and TRBJ2-7, is EAGVTQFPSHSVIEKGQTVTLRCDPISGHDNLYWYRRVMGKEIKFLLHFVKESKQDESGMPNNRFLAERTGGTYSTLKVQPAELEDSGVYFCASRPGLAGSYEQYFGPGTRLTVT.

This sequence joins TRBV4-1 and TRBJ1-1, with D tentatively TRBD1 (5 bases). Trimming shortened V by 5 bases and J by 0 bases, and 7 bases separated the two germline ends. This CDR3 is built from 13 residues. Germline CDR1 reads MGHRA; CDR2 reads YSYEKL. For the CDR3, the DNA is TGCGCCAGCAGCAAACAGGTGAACACTGAAGCTTTCTTT. As protein: CASSKQVNTEAFF.

V gene TRBV5-4 combines with J gene TRBJ2-7; TRBD1 aligns across 7 bases. V shed 3 bases, J shed 2 bases, and the junction held 5 bases outside the gene matches. CDR1 and CDR2 from the germline V gene are SGHNT and YYREEE (reference sequence). The CDR3 totals 14 residues. The DNA for the CDR3 is TGTGCCAGCAGCTCTGGGACAGTACCCTACGAGCAGTACTTC. It codes for CASSSGTVPYEQYF.

This rearrangement joins TRBV5-4 to TRBJ2-3, with 9 positions matching TRBD2. The CDR3 totals 16 residues. The germline V gene encodes CDR1 SGHNT and CDR2 YYREEE (reference sequence). The J segment lost 4 bases and the V segment lost 4 bases, leaving 10 bases of the junction unmatched. CDR3 protein: CASSIQAGGGPDTQYF. CDR3 DNA sequence: TGTGCCAGCAGCATACAAGCGGGGGGCGGCCCAGATACGCAGTATTTT. Supplemented by reference TRBV5-4 and TRBJ2-3, the full variable domain reads ETGVTQSPTHLIKTRGQQVTLRCSSQSGHNTVSWYQQALGQGPQFIFQYYREEENGRGNFPPRFSGLQFPNYSSELNVNALELDDSALYLCASSIQAGGGPDTQYFGPGTRLTVL.

The rearrangement joins TRBV19 to TRBJ1-1; TRBD1 matches at 9 bases. The CDR3 extends over 14 amino acids. Germline V CDR1 and CDR2: LNHDA, SQIVND (reference sequence). Trimming took 6 bases from V and 0 from J; bases not matched to a gene: 2. In DNA form, the CDR3 reads TGTGCCAGTAGGGACAGGGGACTGAACACTGAAGCTTTCTTT. Its translation: CASRDRGLNTEAFF.

This chain joins TRBV28 and TRBJ1-1; the D gene is possibly TRBD1 (6 bases). The V end was cut by 7 bases, the J end by 7 bases, with 13 bases between. Germline loops: CDR1 MDHEN, CDR2 SYDVKM. The CDR3 covers 12 residues. CDR3 DNA: TGTGCCAGCAATGGGGACAAAGATGAAGCTTTCTTT. Its protein product is CASNGDKDEAFF. The entire variable domain, with the rest obtained from reference TRBV28 and TRBJ1-1, is as follows: DVKVTQSSRYLVKRTGEKVFLECVQDMDHENMFWYRQDPGLGLRLIYFSYDVKMKEKGDIPEGYSVSREKKERFSLILESASTNQTSMYLCASNGDKDEAFFGQGTRLTVV.

The chain combines TRBV29-1 with TRBJ2-5, with unresolved D. Looked up from germline, CDR1 is SQVTM and CDR2 is ANQGSEA. The CDR3 runs 11 residues. CDR3 amino acids: CRAYHQETQYF. The CDR3 bases are TGCAGAGCTTACCACCAAGAGACCCAGTACTTC. Together with reference TRBV29-1 and TRBJ2-5, the CDR3 gives the full variable domain: SAVISQKPSRDICQRGTSLTIQCQVDSQVTMMFWYRQQPGQSLTLIATANQGSEATYESGFVIDKFPISRPNLTFSTLTVSNMSPEDSSIYLCRAYHQETQYFGPGTRLLVL.

This chain connects TRBV4-3 to TRBJ1-5; 11 nucleotides match TRBD1. This CDR3 is 20 amino acids long. Losses at the gene ends were 0 bases for V and 0 bases for J; bases not matched to a gene: 10. Germline assignment: CDR1 LGHNA and CDR2 YSLEER. As DNA, the CDR3 is TGCGCCAGCAGCCAAGATTGGGCCGGGACAGGGGGATATAGCAATCAGCCCCAGCATTTT. It encodes CASSQDWAGTGGYSNQPQHF.

V is TRBV5-6 and J is TRBJ2-7, with 11 bases matching TRBD2. The V gene end was trimmed by 3 bases and the J gene end by 4 bases; junction bases not matched to a gene: 9. From germline, CDR1 is SGHDT and CDR2 YYEEEE. The CDR3 covers 16 residues. DNA of the CDR3: TGTGCCAGCAGCTCCACATTAGCGGGAGGGAGGTACGAGCAGTACTTC. Its translation: CASSSTLAGGRYEQYF.

This rearrangement joins TRBV18 to TRBJ2-2; the D gene is possibly TRBD1 (6 bases). The CDR3 runs 15 residues. V was trimmed by 4 bases and J by 4 bases, leaving 13 bases between them. Germline V gives CDR1 KGHSH, CDR2 LQKENI. The CDR3 loop is CASSLQDRGTGELFF. The CDR3 DNA reads as TGTGCCAGCTCACTACAGGACAGAGGCACCGGGGAGCTGTTTTTT.

The chain joins TRBV6-6 to TRBJ1-3; no reliable D call. Looked up from germline, CDR1 is MNHNY and CDR2 is SVGAGI (reference sequence). V was cut by 1 base and J by 0 bases, with 7 bases left in between. CDR3 length equals 15 residues. The DNA for the CDR3 is TGTGCCAGCAGTTACTTAACAGACTCTGGAAACACCATATATTTT. It specifies CASSYLTDSGNTIYF.

This clone was counted once. The gene calls are TRBV10-3 and TRBJ1-4; 8 nucleotides align to TRBD1. The length of the CDR3 is 17 residues. The germline V gene has CDR1 ENHRY and CDR2 SYGVKD. With V trimmed by 0 bases and J by 6 bases, 9 bases remained unmatched. The CDR3 DNA is TGTGCCATCAGTGAGTCCCCGGACAGGGAGGGGGATGAAAAACTGTTTTTT. Protein product: CAISESPDREGDEKLFF.

The chain links TRBV18 to TRBJ2-1, with D possibly TRBD1 on 6 matching bases. Trimming took off 4 bases at V and 5 bases at J, with 12 bases between the two ends. The CDR3 is made up of 14 amino acids. The germline V gene has CDR1 KGHSH and CDR2 LQKENI. The CDR3 DNA reads TGTGCCAGCTCACGCGGCACAGGGCACAATGAGCAGTTCTTC. Translated, it gives CASSRGTGHNEQFF. The entire variable domain, with the rest obtained from reference TRBV18 and TRBJ2-1, is as follows: NAGVMQNPRHLVRRRGQEARLRCSPMKGHSHVYWYRQLPEEGLKFMVYLQKENIIDESGMPKERFSAEFPKEGPSILRIQQVVRGDSAAYFCASSRGTGHNEQFFGPGTRLTVL.

This chain uses TRBV30 with TRBJ2-3, with 9 nucleotides matching TRBD2. Unmatched junction bases numbered 2, after V lost 1 base and J lost 0 bases. The germline V gene encodes CDR1 GTSNPN and CDR2 SVGIG (reference sequence). There are 15 residues in the CDR3. CDR3 nucleotides: TGTGCCTGGAGTGGACTAGCGGTTAGCACAGATACGCAGTATTTT. Translating gives CAWSGLAVSTDTQYF.

The rearrangement links TRBV11-2 to TRBJ2-2; the match to TRBD1 covers 9 bases. Germline trimming cut 1 base from V and 1 base from J; bases unmatched to any gene: 7. The CDR3 covers 18 residues. Germline lookup yields CDR1 SGHAT and CDR2 FQNNGV. The CDR3 DNA reads as TGTGCCAGCAGCTTAGGTTACCGGGACAGGGAGAACACCGGGGAGCTGTTTTTT. Encoded protein: CASSLGYRDRENTGELFF.

The gene calls are TRBV15 and TRBJ2-5; D might be TRBD2 (5 bases). Between the trimmed V and J ends, which lost 3 bases and 5 bases, there was a span of 7 bases. CDR1 is LNHNV and CDR2 is YYDKDF in the germline V gene (reference sequence). The CDR3 spans 12 residues. The CDR3 coding sequence is TGTGCCACCAGCAGGTGGGAGGAGACCCAGTACTTC. It specifies CATSRWEETQYF.

The chain employs TRBV30 and TRBJ2-3; the match to TRBD2 covers 15 bases. Per the germline V gene, CDR1 is GTSNPN and CDR2 is SVGIG (reference sequence). The CDR3 runs to 19 residues. After removal of 7 bases from V and 0 bases from J, the junction contained 14 bases not matched to a gene. CDR3 sequence: CAFTTGTSGRPVSTDTQYF. DNA for the CDR3: TGTGCCTTTACGACCGGGACTAGCGGGAGGCCCGTTAGCACAGATACGCAGTATTTT.

The chain joins TRBV11-2 to TRBJ1-6; no reliable D call. The CDR3 runs to 12 residues. Between the trimmed V and J ends, which lost 4 bases and 6 bases, there was a span of 4 bases. Germline values: CDR1 SGHAT, CDR2 FQNNGV. The CDR3 DNA follows: TGTGCCAGCAGCTCCGGTAATTCACCCCTCCACTTT. Translating gives CASSSGNSPLHF.